This entry lists 16 T cell receptor beta chains sequenced from one sample in a study of blood T cell repertoires in COVID-19. The data were produced by immunoSEQ multiplex PCR, yet TCRdb's version contains in-frame clones alone and is incomplete. This table holds 350,000 to 450,000 clones, over 75% found once. Input material: PBMCs or T cells enriched from blood (not recorded which). The origin of the receptors is a man aged 30 to 39 who had recovered from COVID-19.

With respect to this clone: Distinct nucleotide sequences in the sample also encode this CDR3. The chain links TRBV5-1 to TRBJ2-3, with 14 bases lining up with TRBD2. CDR3 length: 16 residues. The junction had 7 bases not matched to a gene; V was cut back by 4 bases and J by 6 bases. CDR1 and CDR2 (germline): SGHRS, YFSETQ. For the CDR3, the DNA is TGCGCCAGCAGCCCGGGGACTAGCGGGAGCGGTGATACGCAGTATTTT. Translation: CASSPGTSGSGDTQYF. Together with reference TRBV5-1 and TRBJ2-3, the CDR3 gives the full variable domain: KAGVTQTPRYLIKTRGQQVTLSCSPISGHRSVSWYQQTPGQGLQFLFEYFSETQRNKGNFPGRFSGRQFSNSRSEMNVSTLELGDSALYLCASSPGTSGSGDTQYFGPGTRLTVL.

Of note for this clone: Just one base apart from a much larger clone, this may be a read error. The chain is built from TRBV5-1 and TRBJ1-1; D unresolved. Trimming cost V 0 bases and J 1 base, with 7 bases left between them. The CDR3 spans 14 residues. Germline CDR1 reads SGHRS; CDR2 reads YFSETQ. CDR3 bases: TGCGCCAGCAGCTTGGAAGGGAGGAACACTGAAGCTTTCTTT. Its protein product is CASSLEGRNTEAFF.

This rearrangement joins TRBV6-5 to TRBJ2-7; a possible D gene is TRBD2 (6 bases). Trimming removed 0 bases from V and 3 bases from J, with 12 bases in between. The CDR3 runs 15 residues. The germline gives CDR1 MNHEY, CDR2 SVGAGI. In nucleotides, the CDR3 is TGTGCCAGCAGTTACTCGGCTAGCGTGCTCTACGAGCAGTACTTC. This gives the protein CASSYSASVLYEQYF.

This clone was found once. The chain joins TRBV2 to TRBJ2-7, with 9 bases aligning to TRBD2. Germline values: CDR1 SNHLY, CDR2 FYNNEI. CDR3 length equals 12 residues. V was clipped by 8 bases and J by 6 bases; unmatched bases: 5. DNA of the CDR3: TGTGCCAGCCTATTAGCGGGAGTCGAGCAGTACTTC. Translated, it gives CASLLAGVEQYF.

J is TRBJ2-1 and V is TRBV10-2; no firm D call. V was shortened by 4 bases and J by 3 bases, with 4 bases between the two germline ends. The CDR3 loop spans 12 amino acids. Germline CDR1 is WSHSY and CDR2 is SAAADI. The CDR3 DNA follows: TGCGCCAGCAGTGTCTACTACAATGAGCAGTTCTTC. It yields the protein CASSVYYNEQFF.

The chain joins TRBV5-4 to TRBJ2-1, with D perhaps matching TRBD2 (5 bases). The germline V gene has CDR1 SGHNT and CDR2 YYREEE (reference sequence). This CDR3 has 13 residues. V was cut by 5 bases and J by 4 bases, with 10 bases left in between. CDR3 bases: TGTGCCAGCAGACGAGGACTGTACAATGAGCAGTTCTTC. Amino acids: CASRRGLYNEQFF.

V is TRBV6-5 and J is TRBJ2-7; no firm D call. The V and J ends lost 8 bases and 6 bases respectively, with 17 bases between them. CDR3 length: 13 residues. CDR1 and CDR2 from the germline V gene are MNHEY and SVGAGI. The CDR3 is CASPVIVSSEQYF. The CDR3 DNA follows: TGTGCCAGCCCCGTCATAGTATCTAGCGAGCAGTACTTC.

The J gene is TRBJ2-5, the V gene TRBV3-1 (or the pseudogene TRBV3-2); D unresolved. Germline CDR1 is LGHDT and CDR2 is YNNKEL (reference sequence). Trimming removed 4 bases from V and 4 bases from J, with 16 bases in between. The CDR3 is 15 residues long. The CDR3 nucleotides are TGTGCCAGCAGCCTCCGCGCCGGGTCACGAGAGACCCAGTACTTC. Protein: CASSLRAGSRETQYF.

The chain couples TRBV6-1 to TRBJ2-3; 7 bases align to TRBD1. Germline values: CDR1 MNHNS, CDR2 SASEGT. V trimming: 3 bases; J trimming: 4 bases; junction bases outside the gene matches: 7. This CDR3 is built from 15 residues. In DNA, the CDR3 is TGTGCCAGCAGTGAGTTCAGAGGGGGCCCAGATACGCAGTATTTT. Translated: CASSEFRGGPDTQYF.

The J gene is TRBJ2-7, the V gene TRBV12-3 or TRBV12-4; tentative D call: TRBD1 (6 bases). V dropped 4 bases and J dropped 4 bases, with 8 bases sitting between them. The CDR3 is 12 amino acids. The CDR3 is CASSYQGYEQYF. In DNA, the CDR3 is TGTGCCAGCAGTTACCAGGGGTACGAGCAGTACTTC.

The chain couples TRBV3-1 (or the pseudogene TRBV3-2) to TRBJ2-5; TRBD1 matches 7 bases. CDR3 length: 12 residues. Germline trimming cut 10 bases from V and 5 bases from J; bases unmatched to any gene: 7. Germline CDR1 reads LGHDT; CDR2 reads YNNKEL (reference sequence). The CDR3 region has the DNA TGTGCCATCAGGACAGGTGGGGAGACCCAGTACTTC. As protein: CAIRTGGETQYF.

The V and J genes are TRBV5-1 and TRBJ1-6; 11 nucleotides agree with TRBD1. The CDR3 extends over 16 amino acids. CDR1 and CDR2 from the germline V gene are SGHRS and YFSETQ. Losses at the gene ends were 0 bases for V and 6 bases for J; bases not matched to a gene: 2. The CDR3 coding sequence is TGCGCCAGCAGCTTGGCGGGGACAGGGGGTAATTCACCCCTCCACTTT. Its translation is CASSLAGTGGNSPLHF.

The CDR3 region has the DNA TGCAGCGTCTGCCAGGAAGACCACTACGAGCAGTACTTC. It codes for CSVCQEDHYEQYF. The chain recombines TRBV29-1 with TRBJ2-7; D gene unclear. The germline V gene has CDR1 SQVTM and CDR2 ANQGSEA. V was shortened by 6 bases and J by 3 bases, with 15 bases between the two germline ends. This CDR3 contains 13 residues.

The chain is built from TRBV7-9 and TRBJ2-5, with 7 bases fitting TRBD1. Germline V gene data show CDR1 as SEHNR and CDR2 as FQNEAQ (reference sequence). Germline trimming cut 5 bases from V and 1 base from J; bases unmatched to any gene: 7. This CDR3 is 15 amino acids long. This CDR3 is CASSLNGQVQETQYF. The CDR3 DNA reads TGTGCCAGCAGCCTGAATGGACAGGTCCAAGAGACCCAGTACTTC. The full variable domain, with the rest looked up from reference TRBV7-9 and TRBJ2-5, is DTGVSQNPRHKITKRGQNVTFRCDPISEHNRLYWYRQTLGQGPEFLTYFQNEAQLEKSRLLSDRFSAERPKGSFSTLEIQRTEQGDSAMYLCASSLNGQVQETQYFGPGTRLLVL.

CDR3 residues: CASTYPGTANTGELFF. CDR3 in DNA: TGTGCCAGCACCTACCCCGGGACAGCGAACACCGGGGAGCTGTTTTTT. V usage is TRBV7-9 and J usage is TRBJ2-2; 7 nucleotides align to TRBD1. With V trimmed by 7 bases and J by 0 bases, 8 bases remained unmatched. Germline V lookup: CDR1 SEHNR, CDR2 FQNEAQ (reference sequence). The CDR3 has 16 residues.

The chain links TRBV28 to TRBJ2-1; 10 bases agree with TRBD2. The V and J ends lost 5 bases and 5 bases, in that order; junction bases with no gene match: 9. This CDR3 has 16 residues. Germline lookup yields CDR1 MDHEN and CDR2 SYDVKM. CDR3 loop: CASSHSSSGSNNEQFF. CDR3 in DNA: TGTGCCAGCAGTCACTCGTCTAGCGGGAGTAACAATGAGCAGTTCTTC.